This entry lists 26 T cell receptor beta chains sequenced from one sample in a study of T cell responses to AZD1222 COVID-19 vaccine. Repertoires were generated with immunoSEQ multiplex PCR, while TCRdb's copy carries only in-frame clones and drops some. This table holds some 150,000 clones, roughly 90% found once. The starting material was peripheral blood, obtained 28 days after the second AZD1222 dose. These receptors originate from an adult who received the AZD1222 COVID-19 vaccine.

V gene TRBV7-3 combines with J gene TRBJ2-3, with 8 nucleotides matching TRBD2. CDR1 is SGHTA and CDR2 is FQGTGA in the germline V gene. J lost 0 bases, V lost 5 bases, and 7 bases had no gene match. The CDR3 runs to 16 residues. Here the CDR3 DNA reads TGTGCCAGCAGCCCGACTAGCGCCTCTAGCACAGATACGCAGTATTTT. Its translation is CASSPTSASSTDTQYF.

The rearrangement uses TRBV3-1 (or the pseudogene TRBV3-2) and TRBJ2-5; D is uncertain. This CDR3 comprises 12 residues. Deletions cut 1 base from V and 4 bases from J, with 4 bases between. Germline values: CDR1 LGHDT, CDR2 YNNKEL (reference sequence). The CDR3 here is CASSQGAETQYF. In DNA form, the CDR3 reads TGTGCCAGCAGCCAAGGAGCAGAGACCCAGTACTTC.

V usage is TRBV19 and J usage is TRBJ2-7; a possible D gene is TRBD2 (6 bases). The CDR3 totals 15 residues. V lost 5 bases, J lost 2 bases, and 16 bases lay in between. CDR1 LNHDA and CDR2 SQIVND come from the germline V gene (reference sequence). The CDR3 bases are TGTGCCAGTAGTCCCCTGGGGGGAAATGCCTACGAGCAGTACTTC. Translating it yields CASSPLGGNAYEQYF.

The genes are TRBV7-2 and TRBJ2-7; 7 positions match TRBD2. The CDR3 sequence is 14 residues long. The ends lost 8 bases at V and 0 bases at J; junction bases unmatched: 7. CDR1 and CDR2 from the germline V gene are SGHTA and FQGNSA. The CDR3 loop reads CASATSVSSYEQYF. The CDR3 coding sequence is TGTGCCAGCGCCACTAGCGTTAGCTCCTACGAGCAGTACTTC.

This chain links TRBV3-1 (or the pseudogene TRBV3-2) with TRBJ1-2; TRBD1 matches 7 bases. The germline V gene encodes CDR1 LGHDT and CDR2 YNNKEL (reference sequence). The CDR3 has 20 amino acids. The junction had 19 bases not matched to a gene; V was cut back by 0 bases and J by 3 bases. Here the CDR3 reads CASSQDFAGTDLAADYGYTF. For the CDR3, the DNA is TGTGCCAGCAGCCAAGACTTCGCCGGGACAGACCTCGCCGCAGACTATGGCTACACCTTC.

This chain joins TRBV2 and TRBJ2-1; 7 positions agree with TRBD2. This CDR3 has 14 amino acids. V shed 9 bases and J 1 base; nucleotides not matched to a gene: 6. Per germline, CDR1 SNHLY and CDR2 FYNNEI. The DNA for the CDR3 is TGTGCCAGGACCCTAGCGGTTTCCTACAATGAGCAGTTCTTC. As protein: CARTLAVSYNEQFF.

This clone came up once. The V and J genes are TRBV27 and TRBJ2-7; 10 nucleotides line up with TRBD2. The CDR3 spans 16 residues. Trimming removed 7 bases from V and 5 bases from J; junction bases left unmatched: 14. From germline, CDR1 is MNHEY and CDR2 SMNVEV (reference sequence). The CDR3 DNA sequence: TGTGCCAGCAAATTACACACTAGCGGGGATAGCAACGAGCAGTACTTC. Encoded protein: CASKLHTSGDSNEQYF.

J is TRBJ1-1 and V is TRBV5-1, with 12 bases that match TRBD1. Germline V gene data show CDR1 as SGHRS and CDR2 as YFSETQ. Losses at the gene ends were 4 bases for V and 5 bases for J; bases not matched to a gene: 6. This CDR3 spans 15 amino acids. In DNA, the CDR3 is TGCGCCAGCAGCCTTGGGACAGGGGGCTTAACTGAAGCTTTCTTT. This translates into CASSLGTGGLTEAFF.

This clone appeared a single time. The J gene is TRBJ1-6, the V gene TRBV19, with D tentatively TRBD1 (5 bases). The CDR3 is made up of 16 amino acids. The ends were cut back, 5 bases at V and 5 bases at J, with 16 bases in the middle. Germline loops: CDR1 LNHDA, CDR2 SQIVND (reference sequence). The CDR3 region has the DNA TGTGCCAGTAGTCCTCAACCGGGGCTACATAATTCACCCCTCCACTTT. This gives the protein CASSPQPGLHNSPLHF.

In nucleotides, the CDR3 is TGTGCCAGCAGTCCACGGGACAGTACCTACGAGCAGTACTTC. Translation: CASSPRDSTYEQYF. The chain joins TRBV28 to TRBJ2-7, with 7 positions matching TRBD1. The CDR3 contains 14 residues. Germline V gene data show CDR1 as MDHEN and CDR2 as SYDVKM. The J segment lost 2 bases and the V segment lost 5 bases, leaving 6 bases of the junction unmatched. The variable domain in full, completed from reference TRBV28 and TRBJ2-7, reads DVKVTQSSRYLVKRTGEKVFLECVQDMDHENMFWYRQDPGLGLRLIYFSYDVKMKEKGDIPEGYSVSREKKERFSLILESASTNQTSMYLCASSPRDSTYEQYFGPGTRLTVT.

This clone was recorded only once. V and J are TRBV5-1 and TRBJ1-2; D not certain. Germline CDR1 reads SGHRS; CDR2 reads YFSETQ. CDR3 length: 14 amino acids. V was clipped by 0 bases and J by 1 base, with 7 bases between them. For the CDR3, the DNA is TGCGCCAGCAGCTTGGAAAGTTTTAACTATGGCTACACCTTC. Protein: CASSLESFNYGYTF.

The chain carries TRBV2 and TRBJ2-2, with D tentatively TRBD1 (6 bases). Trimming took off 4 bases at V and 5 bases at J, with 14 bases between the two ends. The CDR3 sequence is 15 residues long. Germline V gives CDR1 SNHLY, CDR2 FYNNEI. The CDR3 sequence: CASSVLGGGTGELFF. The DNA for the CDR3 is TGTGCCAGCAGTGTTTTAGGGGGTGGGACCGGGGAGCTGTTTTTT. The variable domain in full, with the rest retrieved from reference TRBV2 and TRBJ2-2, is EPEVTQTPSHQVTQMGQEVILRCVPISNHLYFYWYRQILGQKVEFLVSFYNNEISEKSEIFDDQFSVERPDGSNFTLKIRSTKLEDSAMYFCASSVLGGGTGELFFGEGSRLTVL.

Written as DNA, the CDR3 is TGTGCCAGCAGCTTGGAAGGGGGCGCAACAGAGACCCAGTACTTC. This encodes CASSLEGGATETQYF. The genes are TRBV5-4 and TRBJ2-5, with 7 bases fitting TRBD1. CDR3 size: 15 residues. The V segment lost 0 bases and the J segment 4 bases; nucleotides outside the gene matches: 6. CDR1 is SGHNT and CDR2 is YYREEE in the germline V gene (reference sequence). The full variable domain, in which reference TRBV5-4 and TRBJ2-5 provide the parts outside the CDR3, is ETGVTQSPTHLIKTRGQQVTLRCSSQSGHNTVSWYQQALGQGPQFIFQYYREEENGRGNFPPRFSGLQFPNYSSELNVNALELDDSALYLCASSLEGGATETQYFGPGTRLLVL.

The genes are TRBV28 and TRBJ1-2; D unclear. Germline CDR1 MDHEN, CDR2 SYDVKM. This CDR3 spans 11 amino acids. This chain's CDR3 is CGSGSRNGYTF. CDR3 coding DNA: TGTGGGAGTGGTAGTAGGAATGGCTACACCTTC.

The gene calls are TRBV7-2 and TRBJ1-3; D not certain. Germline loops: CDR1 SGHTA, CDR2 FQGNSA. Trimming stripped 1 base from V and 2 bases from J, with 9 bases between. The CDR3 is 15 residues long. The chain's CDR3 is CASSLGAFPGNTIYF. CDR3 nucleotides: TGTGCCAGCAGCTTAGGTGCATTCCCTGGAAACACCATATATTTT. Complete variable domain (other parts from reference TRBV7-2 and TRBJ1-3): GAGVSQSPSNKVTEKGKDVELRCDPISGHTALYWYRQSLGQGLEFLIYFQGNSAPDKSGLPSDRFSAERTGGSVSTLTIQRTQQEDSAVYLCASSLGAFPGNTIYFGEGSWLTVV.

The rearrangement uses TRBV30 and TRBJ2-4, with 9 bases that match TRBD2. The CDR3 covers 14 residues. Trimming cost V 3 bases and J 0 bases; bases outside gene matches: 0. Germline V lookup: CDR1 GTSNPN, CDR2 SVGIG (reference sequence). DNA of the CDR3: TGTGCCTGGAGACTAGCGGGAGCCAAAAACATTCAGTACTTC. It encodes CAWRLAGAKNIQYF.

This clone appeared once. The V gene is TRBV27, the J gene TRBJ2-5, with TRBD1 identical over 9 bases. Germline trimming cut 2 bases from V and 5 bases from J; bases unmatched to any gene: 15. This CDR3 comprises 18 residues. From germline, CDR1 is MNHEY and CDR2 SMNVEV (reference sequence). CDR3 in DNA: TGTGCCAGCAGTTTAGGCCCCCCCCACAGGGGGCTGCGGGAGACCCAGTACTTC. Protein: CASSLGPPHRGLRETQYF.

The CDR3 loop reads CATSRNIGSNTEAFF. The CDR3 nucleotides are TGTGCCACCAGCAGAAACATTGGGAGTAACACTGAAGCTTTCTTT. V gene TRBV15 combines with J gene TRBJ1-1; D is unclear. Trimming took 2 bases from V and 2 from J, leaving 12 bases between them. The germline V gene encodes CDR1 LNHNV and CDR2 YYDKDF (reference sequence). The CDR3 loop spans 15 amino acids.

CDR3 nucleotides: TGTGCCAGCAGTGGGTTTAACACCTACGAGCAGTACTTC. Encoded protein: CASSGFNTYEQYF. The chain is built from TRBV25-1 and TRBJ2-7; D uncertain. V lost 4 bases and J lost 2, with 9 bases in between. This CDR3 has 13 amino acids. CDR1 MGHDK and CDR2 SYGVNS come from the germline V gene.

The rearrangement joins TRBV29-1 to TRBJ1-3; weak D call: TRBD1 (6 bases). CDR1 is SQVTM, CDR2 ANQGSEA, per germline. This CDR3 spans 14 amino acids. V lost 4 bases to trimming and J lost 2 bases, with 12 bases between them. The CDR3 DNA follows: TGCAGCGTTGCTCCAGGGGAGGCTGGAAACACCATATATTTT. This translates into CSVAPGEAGNTIYF.

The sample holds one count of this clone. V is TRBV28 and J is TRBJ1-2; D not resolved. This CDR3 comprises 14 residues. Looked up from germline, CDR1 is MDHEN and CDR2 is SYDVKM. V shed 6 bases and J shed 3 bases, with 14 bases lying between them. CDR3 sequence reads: CASRAEGRDYGYTF. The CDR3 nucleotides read TGTGCCAGCAGGGCGGAGGGCCGCGACTATGGCTACACCTTC.

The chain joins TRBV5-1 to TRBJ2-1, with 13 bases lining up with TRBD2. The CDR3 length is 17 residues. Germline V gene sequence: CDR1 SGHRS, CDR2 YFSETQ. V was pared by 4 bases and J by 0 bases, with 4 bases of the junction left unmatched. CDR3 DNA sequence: TGCGCCAGCAGCGGGGGACTAGCGGGACCCTCCTACAATGAGCAGTTCTTC. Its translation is CASSGGLAGPSYNEQFF.

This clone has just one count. The CDR3 sequence: CASSYSIGMYSNQPQHF. CDR3 coding DNA: TGTGCCAGCAGTTACTCAATAGGAATGTATAGCAATCAGCCCCAGCATTTT. This rearrangement joins TRBV6-2 or TRBV6-3 to TRBJ1-5, with D unclear. Germline CDR1 reads MNHEY; CDR2 reads SVGEGT. Trimming took 0 bases from V and 0 from J, leaving 12 bases between them. The CDR3 has 17 amino acids.

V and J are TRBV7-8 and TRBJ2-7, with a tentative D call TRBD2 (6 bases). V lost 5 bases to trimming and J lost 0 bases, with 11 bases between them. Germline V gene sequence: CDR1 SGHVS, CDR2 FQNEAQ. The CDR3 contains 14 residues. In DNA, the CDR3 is TGTGCCAGCAGCCCAGGGAGGTTCTCCTACGAGCAGTACTTC. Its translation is CASSPGRFSYEQYF.

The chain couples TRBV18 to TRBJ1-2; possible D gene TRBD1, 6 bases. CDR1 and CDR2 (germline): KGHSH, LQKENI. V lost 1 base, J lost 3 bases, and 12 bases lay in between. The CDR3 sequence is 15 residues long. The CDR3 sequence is CASSPRTGQDYGYTF. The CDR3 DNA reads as TGTGCCAGCTCACCACGAACAGGGCAGGACTATGGCTACACCTTC.

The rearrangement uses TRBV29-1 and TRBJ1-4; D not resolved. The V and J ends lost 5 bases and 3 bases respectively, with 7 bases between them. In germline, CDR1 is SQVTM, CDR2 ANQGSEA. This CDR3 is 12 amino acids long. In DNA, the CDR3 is TGCAGCGTTAGAGGGCCTAATGAAAAACTGTTTTTT. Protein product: CSVRGPNEKLFF.